One and the same sample provided the 3 T cell receptor beta chains below, sequenced in a study of blood T cell repertoires in COVID-19. Method: immunoSEQ multiplex PCR; TCRdb's copy keeps in-frame clones and lacks some. The sample lists some 250,000 clones; more than 70% were seen once. The sample taken for sequencing was peripheral blood. These receptors all come from a man older than 75 with acute or convalescent COVID-19.

This chain links TRBV9 with TRBJ1-6; D is ambiguous. The CDR3 totals 15 residues. CDR1 and CDR2 from the germline V gene are SGDLS and YYNGEE. V lost 0 bases and J lost 9, with 13 bases in between. In nucleotides, the CDR3 is TGTGCCAGCAGCGTAGGGAGGCAATTGGTTTCACCCCTCCACTTT. Its translation is CASSVGRQLVSPLHF.

The chain is built from TRBV29-1 and TRBJ1-1; D perhaps matches TRBD1 (6 bases). Germline values: CDR1 SQVTM, CDR2 ANQGSEA. This CDR3 contains 12 residues. V lost 7 bases, J lost 1 base, and 10 bases lay in between. The CDR3 region is CSGRRGNTEAFF. The CDR3 region has the DNA TGCAGCGGCCGCAGGGGGAACACTGAAGCTTTCTTT.

This rearrangement joins TRBV2 to TRBJ2-3, with 8 bases identical to TRBD2. The V gene's germline CDR1 is SNHLY and CDR2 FYNNEI. Trimming removed 8 bases from V and 1 base from J; junction bases left unmatched: 8. The CDR3 is made up of 15 amino acids. CDR3 region: CASRGGGVGTDTQYF. CDR3 coding DNA: TGTGCCAGCCGGGGGGGTGGCGTCGGCACAGATACGCAGTATTTT.